This TCR beta chain was sequenced for a study of Graves' ophthalmopathy and Graves' hyperthyroidism. There are many counts of this clonotype. The V gene's germline CDR1 is SNHLY and CDR2 FYNNEI. V lost 8 bases, J lost 0 bases, and 10 bases lay in between. This CDR3 is 14 amino acids long. Amplified material comprised TCR beta CDR3 regions derived from RNA transcripts. HTBI-primed first-round RT-PCR preceded second-round multiplex PCR. TCRdb fed the multiplex PCR reads into MiXCR, producing one record per CDR3 protein. The repertoire consists of around 400,000 distinct CDR3 sequences, with approximately 21% occurring once and the leading ten covering around 3.2%.

V and J are TRBV2 and TRBJ2-2; D is unclear. Sequenced material: peripheral blood. This TCR was sampled from a woman aged 18-29 years with stable Graves' hyperthyroidism. CDR3 amino acids: CASGLGSNTGELFF. The DNA of the CDR3 is TGTGCCAGCGGGCTAGGCTCGAACACCGGGGAGCTGTTTTTT.